This T cell receptor (beta chain) was identified during a study of blood T cell repertoires in COVID-19 (dated by TCRdb to 2020 to 2022). Broadly, across the study: The collaborator samples originated in the United States, Italy and Spain and spanned the acute and convalescent phases of COVID-19. The material from the prospective study consisted of cDNA or gDNA derived from T cells, B-cell-depleted T cells, or PBMCs. The dataset comprised deeply sampled blood TCRbeta repertoires from subjects exposed to, actively infected with, or recovered from COVID-19. The repertoires were released in a freely available public database meant as a resource for research on the immune response to SARS-CoV-2. The samples were drawn from two sources: the first 160 participants of the ongoing ImmuneRACE study, and fewer than 1,500 subjects contributed by 6 global collaborators. The sample metadata nearly always contained a de-identified subject ID, COVID-19 status, age in years and sex. Where HLA class I and class II types were available, the types were taken from metadata supplied by the sample provider, not from assay-based typing. The research as a whole found: Clinical and demographic metadata were provided uncurated, with the amount varying by source and participant.

The collaborating institutions used their own protocols to collect whole blood in K2EDTA tubes. For TCRbeta analysis, collaborator samples were shipped as frozen whole blood, as isolated PBMCs, or as DNA extracted from either sample type. Comments on this clone: What this receptor recognizes is not known. No clone much larger than this one lies a single base away; base qualities are absent.

The CDR3 holds 14 amino acids from the cysteine to the phenylalanine. Only CDR3 DNA is held: 42 bases, read in frame from base 1. CDR1 and CDR2 (MNHEY, SVGEGT) derive from the germline V gene. V lost 6 bases and J lost 6 bases; the stretch between them is 14 bases long. TCRbeta CDR3 regions were amplified from genomic DNA by means of the immunoSEQ Assay, a bias-controlled multiplex PCR. For the original study's pipeline: Within the assay, amplification of reference gene primers was used to estimate how many nucleated cells each sample contained. To quantify the absolute abundance of each unique TCRbeta CDR3 rearrangement, sequence reads were collapsed and filtered. Productive Simpson clonality was computed per sample as the square root of Simpson's diversity index over productive rearrangements. What TCRdb holds here is the immuneACCESS table cut down to in-frame rearrangements. Part of the clones is not present; checked against another copy, under half of the missing clones reflect an unresolved V gene, and the others are unexplained. Clonal size and the V and J genes are those of that table, whereas D and trimming came from the DNA. The sample includes some 170,000 clones, with 87% observed a single time. Around 1.6% of the sample goes to the ten largest clones.

This TCR derives from a woman aged 45 to 65 with acute or convalescent COVID-19. The sample taken for sequencing was peripheral blood. The chain is encoded by TRBV6-2 or TRBV6-3 joined to TRBJ2-2, and possibly TRBD2, on 6 matching bases. The sequenced DNA is TGTGCCAGCAGCCGACTAGTAACGGCCGGGGAGCTGTTTTTT. It translates as CASSRLVTAGELFF.